Listed below are T cell receptor beta chains from one sample, sequenced in a study of cytotoxic CD8 clonotypes in ibrutinib-treated CLL. The protocol was immunoSEQ multiplex PCR, while the TCRdb copy is restricted to in-frame clones and leaves out a portion. The data hold more than 200,000 clones, with over 65% observed a single time. The sample here was PBMCs, taken after 12 months of ibrutinib treatment. These receptor sequences come from a human donor with chronic lymphocytic leukemia. The CDR3 runs from the conserved cysteine through the conserved F or W. The D gene is left open where the match is weak. Expanded clones are given a class, and other clones once, few, many or no size at all.

>-|many|TRBJ2-7|TRBV28
TGTGCCAGCAGTTCCCTTATGACCGGGGACGAGCAGTACTTC
CASSSLMTGDEQYF
>-|few|TRBJ2-5|TRBV9
TGTGCCAGCAGCCAGCCTGGGAGGGAGACCCAGTACTTC
CASSQPGRETQYF
>-|many|TRBJ2-7|TRBV6-1
TGTGCCAGCAGTGAAGCTTTGACTGGTCCCGACGAGCAGTACTTC
CASSEALTGPDEQYF
>-|-|TRBJ2-1|TRBV27
TGTGCCAGCAGTTTCGCGGGGAACAATGAGCAGTTCTTC
CASSFAGNNEQFF
>TRBD1|-|TRBJ1-1|TRBV29-1
TGCAGCGTTGTACCTGGACAGGCCACTGAAGCTTTCTTT
CSVVPGQATEAFF
>TRBD1|-|TRBJ1-2|TRBV10-1
TGCGCCAGCAGCGACAGGGCTGAAGGCTACACCTTC
CASSDRAEGYTF
>TRBD2|-|TRBJ2-5|TRBV30
TGTGCCTGGGCCCCGGGGGGGCCTGAGACCCAGTACTTC
CAWAPGGPETQYF
>TRBD1|-|TRBJ2-7|TRBV19
TGTGCCAGCCGGGACAGGGATGATCCGGCGGACGAGCAGTACTTC
CASRDRDDPADEQYF
>-|-|TRBJ2-4|TRBV5-1
TGCGCCAGCAGAAAGAAACGGGACTACCAAAGGGGGGCCAAAAACATTCAGTACTTC
CASRKKRDYQRGAKNIQYF
>-|few|TRBJ2-3|TRBV7-2
TGTGCCAGCAGCTTGCGTGCGCAGTATTTT
CASSLRAQYF
>TRBD1|-|TRBJ1-1|TRBV5-1
TGCGCCAGCAGGGGACAGGGAAGCACTGAAGCTTTCTTT
CASRGQGSTEAFF
>-|-|TRBJ1-2|TRBV11-1
TGTGCCAGCAGCTCAGGGTACCATGGCTACACCTTC
CASSSGYHGYTF
>-|few|TRBJ2-1|TRBV25-1
TGTGCCAGCAGTGACCCGACAGTCTCGGTTGAGCAGTTCTTC
CASSDPTVSVEQFF
>TRBD1|few|TRBJ1-4|TRBV10-2
TGCGCCAGCAGAGAAAGACAGGGCTTGGATGAAAAACTGTTTTTT
CASRERQGLDEKLFF
>TRBD1|-|TRBJ2-7|TRBV2
TGTGCCAGCAGTGAGAACAGGGGGCTGGACGAGCAGTACTTC
CASSENRGLDEQYF
>-|-|TRBJ1-5|TRBV27
TGTGCCAGCAGTTCTGGGATGCGGAGCAATCAGCCCCAGCATTTT
CASSSGMRSNQPQHF
>-|-|TRBJ2-3|TRBV27
TGTGCCAGCATGTCCCCCTTCAAGAGCGGGCGCACAGATACGCAGTATTTT
CASMSPFKSGRTDTQYF
>-|few|TRBJ1-2|TRBV28
TGTGCCAGCCGAAGCCGGGACCGCCCAGGCTACACCTTC
CASRSRDRPGYTF
>-|-|TRBJ1-1|TRBV28
TGTGCCAGCACCCCGGGATGGGGCACTGAAGCTTTCTTT
CASTPGWGTEAFF
>TRBD1|-|TRBJ2-7|TRBV30
TGTGCCTGGGCCGGGACAGGGCCACTAAAAATTTACTTC
CAWAGTGPLKIYF
>TRBD1|-|TRBJ1-2|TRBV15
TGTGCCACCAGGGCGACAGGGGCTAACTATGGCTACACCTTC
CATRATGANYGYTF
>-|-|TRBJ1-2|TRBV9
TGTGCCAGCAGCTCGGCTCAGGGAGGCTATGGCTACACCTTC
CASSSAQGGYGYTF
>-|-|TRBJ2-1|TRBV7-2
TGTGCCAGCAGCCAAAGAGGAGGCTATTCCCCCTACAATGAGCAGTTCTTC
CASSQRGGYSPYNEQFF
>-|few|TRBJ2-3|TRBV27
TGTGCCAGCAGTTTACAGGGTTTATCAGATACGCAGTATTTT
CASSLQGLSDTQYF
>TRBD2|-|TRBJ2-2|TRBV29-1
TGCAGCGCCACCGGGACTAGCGGGAGGCTAACCGGGGAGCTGTTTTTT
CSATGTSGRLTGELFF
>-|-|TRBJ1-4|TRBV19
TGTGCCAGTAGTAGAGGACCCAATGGGGAAAAACTGTTTTTT
CASSRGPNGEKLFF
>-|few|TRBJ1-5|TRBV10-3
TGTGCCGCCGCGGCTAAAGACAATCAGCCCCAGCATTTT
CAAAAKDNQPQHF
>TRBD1|-|TRBJ1-2|TRBV10-3
TGTGCCATCAGTCGACAGGGCCTTTTCTATGGCTACACCTTC
CAISRQGLFYGYTF
>TRBD1|-|TRBJ2-7|TRBV6-5
TGTGCCAGCAGTCAATACAGGGGGCAAGATTACGAGCAGTACTTC
CASSQYRGQDYEQYF
>-|-|TRBJ2-4|TRBV23-1
TGCGCCCCACTAGGGAACATTCAGTACTTC
CAPLGNIQYF
>TRBD2|-|TRBJ2-1|TRBV27
TGTGCCAGCAGTCCGTTCCAATCGACTAGCGGGAGAGGCTACAATGAGCAGTTCTTC
CASSPFQSTSGRGYNEQFF
>TRBD1|-|TRBJ1-2|TRBV7-9
TGTGCCAGCAGCTTCGGACAGGGCAGCCCGTTTGGCTACACCTTC
CASSFGQGSPFGYTF
>-|-|TRBJ2-5|TRBV2
TGTGCCAGCAAGATACAGAGTCGAGAGACCCAGTACTTC
CASKIQSRETQYF
>TRBD2|-|TRBJ2-3|TRBV6-1
TGTGCCAGCAGTGAAGGACTAGCGGGAACAGATACGCAGTATTTT
CASSEGLAGTDTQYF
>TRBD2|-|TRBJ2-2|TRBV11-2
TGTGCCAGCAGCTTAGACCATGTTACTAGCGGGAGGAGTAGCACCGGGGAGCTGTTTTTT
CASSLDHVTSGRSSTGELFF
>-|-|TRBJ1-1|TRBV13
TGTGCCAGCAGCTCAACTCCGGGCACTGAAGCTTTCTTT
CASSSTPGTEAFF
>TRBD2|-|TRBJ2-7|TRBV7-2
TGTGCCAGCAGGATTAGCGGGAGTAGTAGCGAGCAGTACTTC
CASRISGSSSEQYF
>TRBD1|few|TRBJ1-2|TRBV5-3
TGTGCCAGAAGCCCCGGGACAGGGATTAACTATGGCTACACCTTC
CARSPGTGINYGYTF
>TRBD1|few|TRBJ2-2|TRBV30
TGTGCCTGGAGTCGACAGGGGGCCGGGGAGCTGTTTTTT
CAWSRQGAGELFF
>-|-|TRBJ1-6|TRBV27
TGTGCCAGCAGGTACCCCGGGACGGGTAATTCACCCCTCCACTTT
CASRYPGTGNSPLHF
>-|once|TRBJ1-5|TRBV30
TGTGCCTGGACCTCACAGGGTTTAAGCAATCAGCCCCAGCATTTT
CAWTSQGLSNQPQHF
>-|-|TRBJ1-2|TRBV28
TGTGCCAGCAGTTTAAGGGTCCCCTTCTATGGCTACACCTTC
CASSLRVPFYGYTF
>-|-|TRBJ2-2|TRBV5-1
TGCGCCAGCAGCTTGGGGACGGGTACCGGGGAGCTGTTTTTT
CASSLGTGTGELFF
>TRBD1|-|TRBJ2-1|TRBV6-1
TGTGCCAGCAGCGAGGACAGGGGCCCCTACAATGAGCAGTTCTTC
CASSEDRGPYNEQFF
>TRBD2|-|TRBJ2-3|TRBV5-5
TGTGCCAGCAGCGGGACTAGCGTATCAGATACGCAGTATTTT
CASSGTSVSDTQYF
>TRBD1|-|TRBJ2-7|TRBV30
TGTGCCTTTAGGGACAGGGCGAAGTCCTACGAGCAGTACTTC
CAFRDRAKSYEQYF
>TRBD1|-|TRBJ2-7|TRBV4-2
TGTGCCAGCAGCACCCGACAGGGTAGCTCCTACGAGCAGTACTTC
CASSTRQGSSYEQYF
>-|-|TRBJ1-1|TRBV9
TGTGCCAGCAGCTCCCAAACAGGGTTGTTTACTGAAGCTTTCTTT
CASSSQTGLFTEAFF
>-|many|TRBJ2-7|TRBV7-9
TGTGCCAGCAGCTTACGTTCTGACCCAACCTACGAGCAGTACTTC
CASSLRSDPTYEQYF
>-|-|TRBJ1-1|TRBV7-9
TGTGCCAGCAGCCCCTTCCCACAGAGGAAGAACACTGAAGCTTTCTTT
CASSPFPQRKNTEAFF